The subject of this entry is one T cell receptor (beta chain). Sequencing used immunoSEQ multiplex PCR; TCRdb keeps in-frame clones, though not all of them. The data show 33,000 or so clones, with 80% seen just once and around 3.1% held by the top ten. Germline V gene sequence: CDR1 SEHNR, CDR2 FQNEAQ (reference sequence). The CDR3 runs 14 residues. With 5 bases clipped from V and 1 base from J, the junction kept 1 base outside the gene matches. The sample comes from a study of neoadjuvant anti-PD-1 for oral cavity cancer. Study-level background: Patients without progression received a fourth nivolumab dose around day 43, then surgical resection on days 50-56.

Time point here: after neoadjuvant nivolumab, at surgical resection. The patients had HPV-negative, locally advanced oral cavity squamous cell carcinoma. The sequences come from PBMCs, collected after nivolumab (anti-PD-1) treatment. This sequence joins TRBV7-9 and TRBJ2-5; 10 positions match TRBD1. This clonotype originated in a person between 40 and 80 years old with oral cavity squamous cell carcinoma. CDR3 loop: CASSRQGAQETQYF. CDR3 nucleotide sequence: TGTGCCAGCAGCCGACAGGGGGCCCAAGAGACCCAGTACTTC.